This T cell receptor (beta chain) derives from a study of cytomegalovirus exposure and HLA in healthy donors. Study results and limitations: Most CMV-associated TCR beta chains appeared HLA-restricted in a later analysis.

As for this clone: Its antigen is unknown.

In germline, CDR1 is MDHEN, CDR2 SYDVKM. This CDR3 comprises 14 residues. Between the trimmed V and J ends, which lost 2 bases and 4 bases, there was a span of 11 bases. Amplification used 60 Vbeta primers and 13 Jbeta primers. TCRdb's table, derived via immunoSEQ multiplex PCR, lists solely in-frame clones and lacks some. The sample holds around 180,000 clones, over 60% seen once. The chain is built from TRBV28 and TRBJ2-5, with D tentatively TRBD2 (5 bases). Sample: PBMCs. The sequence came from a girl aged 5 to 17 in good health and CMV-seronegative. The CDR3 coding sequence is TGTGCCAGCAGTTTAGTGCTAGCCCCAGAGACCCAGTACTTC. As protein: CASSLVLAPETQYF. The whole variable domain, filled in from reference TRBV28 and TRBJ2-5, reads DVKVTQSSRYLVKRTGEKVFLECVQDMDHENMFWYRQDPGLGLRLIYFSYDVKMKEKGDIPEGYSVSREKKERFSLILESASTNQTSMYLCASSLVLAPETQYFGPGTRLLVL.